A single sample is the source of the 26 T cell receptor beta chains below, sequenced in a study of T cell repertoires in cytomegalovirus infection. Each CDR3 protein is one row after TCRdb ran MiXCR on the reads. The sample shows roughly 200,000 distinct CDR3 sequences, roughly 34% of them seen only once. These receptors are not linked to any known antigen. The sequenced sample was CD8+ T cells from cultured PBMCs, obtained from culture after CMV antigen stimulation. These receptors all come from a human donor in good health (CMV status not recorded). Some clones in this sample may be carry-over from other donors' samples.

This clonotype came up a few times. This chain uses TRBV7-3 with TRBJ2-3; the D gene is possibly TRBD1 (5 bases). Germline CDR1 is SGHTA and CDR2 is FQGTGA. This CDR3 has 13 residues. The V and J ends lost 5 bases and 6 bases respectively, with 12 bases between them. Here the CDR3 reads CASSRVWGDTQYF. The CDR3 nucleotides read TGTGCCAGCAGCCGAGTTTGGGGCGATACGCAGTATTTT. The full variable domain, its missing parts supplied by reference TRBV7-3 and TRBJ2-3, is GAGVSQTPSNKVTEKGKYVELRCDPISGHTALYWYRQSLGQGPEFLIYFQGTGAADDSGLPNDRFFAVRPEGSVSTLKIQRTERGDSAVYLCASSRVWGDTQYFGPGTRLTVL.

This clonotype appeared a few times. The chain employs TRBV12-3 or TRBV12-4 and TRBJ2-3, with 8 bases lining up with TRBD2. J gave up 1 base and V 4 bases, and 4 bases lay outside the gene matches. CDR3 size: 15 residues. The CDR3, as DNA: TGTGCCAGCAGTTCTGTACTAGCGGGCACAGATACGCAGTATTTT. Translated, it gives CASSSVLAGTDTQYF.

This clonotype appeared a few times. The CDR3, as DNA: TGTGCCAGCAGCTTCGTCTCAACGGAGACCCAGTACTTC. Its translation is CASSFVSTETQYF. The V and J genes are TRBV7-9 and TRBJ2-5; D is unresolved. The CDR3 is 13 amino acids. The germline V gene encodes CDR1 SEHNR and CDR2 FQNEAQ (reference sequence). V lost 3 bases to trimming and J lost 5 bases, with 10 bases between them.

This chain joins TRBV6-2 or TRBV6-3 and TRBJ1-5, with D perhaps TRBD1 (5 bases). Trimming removed 6 bases at V and 5 bases at J, with 23 bases between. CDR3 length: 17 amino acids. Germline lookup yields CDR1 MNHEY and CDR2 SVGEGT. CDR3 region: CASRASAGRVAYQPQHF. CDR3 DNA sequence: TGTGCCAGCAGAGCCTCTGCCGGCAGGGTTGCTTATCAGCCCCAGCATTTT.

The chain combines TRBV29-1 with TRBJ1-1; D is ambiguous. The CDR3 has 13 residues. Deletions cut 0 bases from V and 8 bases from J, with 13 bases between. Per germline, CDR1 SQVTM and CDR2 ANQGSEA. The CDR3 is CSVEDPGRAEAFF. The CDR3 DNA reads as TGCAGCGTTGAAGACCCTGGGAGAGCGGAAGCTTTCTTT.

This clonotype has just one count. The V and J genes are TRBV27 and TRBJ2-1; TRBD2 aligns across 14 bases. V lost 5 bases to trimming and J lost 3 bases; unmatched junction nucleotides: 6. The germline CDR1 and CDR2 sequences are MNHEY and SMNVEV (reference sequence). The CDR3 spans 17 residues. CDR3 region: CASSQGTSGSFYNEQFF. CDR3 nucleotide sequence: TGTGCCAGCAGTCAGGGGACTAGCGGGAGTTTCTACAATGAGCAGTTCTTC.

This clonotype has more than one count but fewer than ten. The rearrangement joins TRBV7-9 to TRBJ2-7; 11 bases line up with TRBD2. J lost 0 bases, V lost 2 bases, and 3 bases had no gene match. The CDR3 is 16 residues long. Germline assignment: CDR1 SEHNR and CDR2 FQNEAQ (reference sequence). DNA of the CDR3: TGTGCCAGCAGCTTAACTAGCGGGGGAAGCTCCTACGAGCAGTACTTC. It translates to CASSLTSGGSSYEQYF.

A few counts support this clonotype. The chain combines TRBV7-8 with TRBJ1-4; D perhaps matches TRBD1 (5 bases). Trimming took 7 bases from V and 7 from J, leaving 19 bases between them. This CDR3 region has 15 residues. Germline CDR1 reads SGHVS; CDR2 reads FQNEAQ. The CDR3 loop is CASTEQRGVGEKLFF. DNA for the CDR3: TGTGCCAGCACCGAACAACGGGGGGTCGGTGAAAAACTGTTTTTT.

The CDR3 region is CASRRGVGGGNQPQHF. CDR3 nucleotide sequence: TGTGCCAGCAGACGAGGTGTAGGGGGCGGCAATCAGCCCCAGCATTTT. The J gene is TRBJ1-5, the V gene TRBV6-6, with 7 bases identical to TRBD1. The CDR3 totals 16 residues. The V gene end was trimmed by 6 bases and the J gene end by 2 bases; junction bases not matched to a gene: 10. Germline lookup yields CDR1 MNHNY and CDR2 SVGAGI (reference sequence).

This clonotype was counted between two and nine times. The genes are TRBV5-1 and TRBJ1-5; TRBD1 aligns across 7 bases. After removal of 5 bases from V and 5 bases from J, the junction contained 10 bases not matched to a gene. The CDR3 length is 15 residues. CDR1 is SGHRS, CDR2 YFSETQ, per germline. Here the CDR3 DNA reads TGCGCCAGCAGTCCCTTGGAGGGGGCGGATCAGCCCCAGCATTTT. It is translated as CASSPLEGADQPQHF.

The chain has TRBV12-5 and TRBJ2-3, with a possible D match to TRBD2 (6 bases). Deletions cut 7 bases from V and 1 base from J, with 18 bases between. This CDR3 is 16 amino acids long. The germline gives CDR1 LGHNT, CDR2 FRNRAP. The DNA for the CDR3 is TGTGCTAGTGCCAAGTTCGGGGGAAGGGGCACAGATACGCAGTATTTT. This encodes CASAKFGGRGTDTQYF.

V and J are TRBV5-1 and TRBJ1-2; D remains unclear. V was pared by 0 bases and J by 4 bases, with 7 bases between. The CDR3 sequence is 13 residues long. Germline CDR1 and CDR2: SGHRS and YFSETQ. The CDR3 DNA reads TGCGCCAGCAGCTTGGATGTCGGCTATGGCTACACCTTC. Amino acids: CASSLDVGYGYTF.

This chain connects TRBV28 to TRBJ2-2; D not resolved. Germline lookup yields CDR1 MDHEN and CDR2 SYDVKM. Trimming pared 3 bases from V and 0 bases from J, leaving 5 bases between. CDR3 length: 14 amino acids. The CDR3 loop is CASSFQTNTGELFF. In DNA, the CDR3 is TGTGCCAGCAGTTTTCAGACGAACACCGGGGAGCTGTTTTTT.

This clonotype has only a few counts. The chain employs TRBV27 and TRBJ2-7; maybe TRBD2 (6 bases). Germline V lookup: CDR1 MNHEY, CDR2 SMNVEV (reference sequence). Trimming removed 6 bases at V and 2 bases at J, with 17 bases between. This CDR3 comprises 15 residues. The CDR3 reads CASSLVADGAYEQYF. DNA for the CDR3: TGTGCCAGCAGCCTAGTAGCGGACGGAGCCTACGAGCAGTACTTC.

The chain uses TRBV3-1 and TRBJ2-1; TRBD2 aligns across 9 bases. The ends lost 5 bases at V and 7 bases at J; junction bases unmatched: 15. The CDR3 length is 17 residues. Germline CDR1 LGHDT, CDR2 YNNKEL (reference sequence). The CDR3 loop reads CASSGQSRAGGRNEQFF. The CDR3 nucleotides read TGTGCCAGCAGCGGGCAAAGTCGAGCGGGAGGTCGGAATGAGCAGTTCTTC.

The chain couples TRBV27 to TRBJ2-1; D might be TRBD2 (6 bases). The germline V gene encodes CDR1 MNHEY and CDR2 SMNVEV (reference sequence). V lost 3 bases to trimming and J lost 4 bases, with 13 bases between them. The CDR3 covers 15 residues. The CDR3 coding sequence is TGTGCCAGCAGTTTGGGAGGATTTACTTACAATGAGCAGTTCTTC. It translates to CASSLGGFTYNEQFF.

This clonotype was counted ten times or more. The chain uses TRBV4-2 and TRBJ2-1; D call uncertain. The germline CDR1 and CDR2 sequences are LGHNA and YNFKEQ. This CDR3 region has 15 residues. The V and J ends lost 0 bases and 7 bases respectively, with 13 bases between them. DNA for the CDR3: TGTGCCAGCAGCCAAGATCCATCCGTATTGAATGAGCAGTTCTTC. Residues: CASSQDPSVLNEQFF.

The rearrangement joins TRBV2 to TRBJ2-1; 14 nucleotides align to TRBD2. The CDR3 totals 16 residues. J gave up 8 bases and V 7 bases, and 10 bases lay outside the gene matches. Germline-derived CDR1 and CDR2 are SNHLY and FYNNEI. Here the CDR3 reads CASTSSTSGRGDEQFF. The CDR3 coding sequence is TGTGCCAGCACATCGTCGACTAGCGGGAGGGGGGATGAGCAGTTCTTC.

The chain links TRBV11-2 to TRBJ2-7; TRBD2 might be the D (5 bases). Germline values: CDR1 SGHAT, CDR2 FQNNGV. CDR3 size: 15 residues. Between the trimmed V and J ends, which lost 4 bases and 5 bases, there was a span of 18 bases. The CDR3 loop is CASSSMEDVGHEQYF. The CDR3 DNA sequence: TGTGCCAGCAGCTCCATGGAGGATGTTGGCCACGAGCAGTACTTC.

This clonotype appeared many times. The chain recombines TRBV7-6 with TRBJ2-7; 11 bases line up with TRBD2. The germline gives CDR1 SGHVS, CDR2 FNYEAQ. Losses at the gene ends were 1 base for V and 5 bases for J; bases not matched to a gene: 4. This CDR3 spans 15 amino acids. For the CDR3, the DNA is TGTGCCAGCAGCTTAGTTAGCGGGAGGGCCGACGAGCAGTACTTC. It codes for CASSLVSGRADEQYF.

The sample holds many counts of this clonotype. The J gene is TRBJ1-3, the V gene TRBV7-2; no reliable D call. CDR1 is SGHTA and CDR2 is FQGNSA in the germline V gene. The ends were cut back, 0 bases at V and 0 bases at J, with 9 bases in the middle. This CDR3 region has 16 residues. The CDR3 bases are TGTGCCAGCAGCTTAGCAAGCCTCTTCTCTGGAAACACCATATATTTT. This translates into CASSLASLFSGNTIYF.

This sequence joins TRBV7-6 and TRBJ1-4, with D maybe TRBD1 (5 bases). V lost 5 bases and J 11 bases, leaving 15 bases between the germline ends. Germline assignment: CDR1 SGHVS and CDR2 FNYEAQ. The CDR3 is 13 residues long. CDR3 amino acids: CASSLVRARKLFF. In DNA form, the CDR3 reads TGTGCCAGCAGCCTGGTCAGGGCACGGAAACTGTTTTTT.

The chain joins TRBV7-3 to TRBJ2-3; 9 bases match TRBD2. V gave up 4 bases and J gave up 2 bases; unmatched junction bases: 4. CDR3 length: 15 residues. The germline gives CDR1 SGHTA, CDR2 FQGTGA. The CDR3 bases are TGTGCCAGCAGCTCGGCGGGGGGGCACACAGATACGCAGTATTTT. It encodes CASSSAGGHTDTQYF.

This clonotype was seen at least ten times. The chain is built from TRBV4-2 and TRBJ2-7; the D gene is possibly TRBD2 (6 bases). Trimming removed 1 base from V and 3 bases from J, with 10 bases in between. Germline lookup yields CDR1 LGHNA and CDR2 YNFKEQ. This CDR3 spans 14 amino acids. CDR3 DNA: TGTGCCAGCAGCCAAGCGGGAGTAGGCTACGAGCAGTACTTC. Translation gives CASSQAGVGYEQYF.

The chain has TRBV7-9 and TRBJ1-1; no clear D gene. The V and J ends lost 4 bases and 1 base respectively, with 10 bases between them. Germline CDR1 and CDR2: SEHNR and FQNEAQ (reference sequence). The CDR3 has 14 residues. In DNA, the CDR3 is TGTGCCAGCAGCTCATTTCAAGGGAACACTGAAGCTTTCTTT. It translates to CASSSFQGNTEAFF.

The chain joins TRBV6-6 to TRBJ1-2, with 7 bases identical to TRBD1. Trimming removed 0 bases from V and 4 bases from J; junction bases left unmatched: 5. The CDR3 runs to 15 residues. Germline V gene sequence: CDR1 MNHNY, CDR2 SVGAGI (reference sequence). CDR3 bases: TGTGCCAGCAGTTACTCGCACAGGGGCTTCTATGGCTACACCTTC. This encodes CASSYSHRGFYGYTF.